A selection of T cell receptor beta chains follows, all from one sample in a study of blood T cell repertoires in COVID-19. Only in-frame clones appear in the TCRdb table, and some are missing; sequencing was by immunoSEQ multiplex PCR. The repertoire holds 89,000 or so clones, about 89% seen once, with less than 3.5% in the top ten. Input material: peripheral blood. These receptors came from a man aged 45-60 years with COVID-19, enrolled during active disease. Each CDR3 is given with its conserved first and last residue. The D gene is left open where the match is weak. Part of the rows lack a size; the others show once, few, many or a class for expanded clones.

CDR3aa: CASSPAVARGTGELFF
CDR3nt: TGTGCTAGCAGCCCCGCGGTGGCCAGAGGGACCGGGGAGCTGTTTTTT
abundance: -
j_gene: TRBJ2-2
d_gene: -
v_gene: TRBV7-7

CDR3aa: CASTLGRTGGLNGYTF
CDR3nt: TGTGCCAGCACCTTGGGGAGGACAGGGGGATTAAATGGCTACACCTTC
abundance: -
j_gene: TRBJ1-2
d_gene: TRBD1
v_gene: TRBV2

CDR3aa: CATSDFTINYGYTF
CDR3nt: TGTGCCACCAGTGATTTTACTATTAACTATGGCTACACCTTC
abundance: -
j_gene: TRBJ1-2
d_gene: -
v_gene: TRBV24-1

CDR3aa: CASSWDTYSYEQYF
CDR3nt: TGTGCCAGCAGTTGGGACACCTACTCCTACGAGCAGTACTTC
abundance: -
j_gene: TRBJ2-7
d_gene: -
v_gene: TRBV6-5

CDR3aa: CASRTPGVSSYEQYF
CDR3nt: TGTGCCAGCAGGACCCCCGGGGTAAGCTCCTACGAGCAGTACTTC
abundance: -
j_gene: TRBJ2-7
d_gene: -
v_gene: TRBV6-5

CDR3aa: CASSAGTGEGRGYF
CDR3nt: TGTGCCAGCAGCGCCGGGACAGGGGAAGGCCGGGGATATTTT
abundance: -
j_gene: TRBJ1-3
d_gene: TRBD1
v_gene: TRBV7-9

CDR3aa: CASSQDPQGGYGYTF
CDR3nt: TGTGCCAGCAGCCAAGATCCACAGGGGGGCTATGGCTACACCTTC
abundance: -
j_gene: TRBJ1-2
d_gene: TRBD1
v_gene: TRBV4-2

CDR3aa: CASSYPPTGTPSYEQYF
CDR3nt: TGTGCCAGCAGTTACCCACCAACAGGAACACCCTCCTACGAGCAGTACTTC
abundance: -
j_gene: TRBJ2-7
d_gene: -
v_gene: TRBV6-8

CDR3aa: CASSPPSNYGYTF
CDR3nt: TGTGCCAGCAGCCCCCCCTCCAACTATGGCTACACCTTC
abundance: -
j_gene: TRBJ1-2
d_gene: -
v_gene: TRBV5-4

CDR3aa: CASSPGQGNTEAFF
CDR3nt: TGCGCCAGCAGTCCCGGACAGGGGAACACTGAAGCTTTCTTT
abundance: -
j_gene: TRBJ1-1
d_gene: TRBD1
v_gene: TRBV5-1

CDR3aa: CASSLVVWSSYNSPLHF
CDR3nt: TGTGCCAGCAGCCTAGTGGTCTGGAGCTCCTATAATTCACCCCTCCACTTT
abundance: -
j_gene: TRBJ1-6
d_gene: -
v_gene: TRBV7-2

CDR3aa: CASSTGLPGNTIYF
CDR3nt: TGTGCCAGCAGTACAGGGCTACCCGGAAACACCATATATTTT
abundance: -
j_gene: TRBJ1-3
d_gene: -
v_gene: TRBV2

CDR3aa: CASSSLGGRGGYTF
CDR3nt: TGTGCCAGCAGTTCCCTGGGAGGGAGGGGTGGCTACACCTTC
abundance: -
j_gene: TRBJ1-2
d_gene: -
v_gene: TRBV6-5

CDR3aa: CASSTPEGIAQTQYF
CDR3nt: TGTGCCAGCTCCACCCCGGAGGGGATAGCGCAGACCCAGTACTTC
abundance: -
j_gene: TRBJ2-5
d_gene: -
v_gene: TRBV28

CDR3aa: CATQRGPRGNEQFF
CDR3nt: TGCGCCACCCAGCGGGGACCTAGGGGGAATGAGCAGTTCTTC
abundance: -
j_gene: TRBJ2-1
d_gene: -
v_gene: TRBV4-1

CDR3aa: CASRISGGTYEQYF
CDR3nt: TGTGCCAGCAGGATATCGGGGGGTACCTACGAGCAGTACTTC
abundance: -
j_gene: TRBJ2-7
d_gene: TRBD2
v_gene: TRBV6-6

CDR3aa: CASSYGLAGSYEQYF
CDR3nt: TGTGCCAGCAGCTATGGACTAGCGGGGTCCTACGAGCAGTACTTC
abundance: -
j_gene: TRBJ2-7
d_gene: TRBD2
v_gene: TRBV6-2/TRBV6-3

CDR3aa: CASSHRQGAGSPLHF
CDR3nt: TGTGCCAGCAGCCATCGACAGGGGGCTGGATCACCCCTCCACTTT
abundance: -
j_gene: TRBJ1-6
d_gene: TRBD1
v_gene: TRBV6-5

CDR3aa: CASSLRAWNYGYTF
CDR3nt: TGTGCCAGCAGTCTCAGGGCCTGGAACTATGGCTACACCTTC
abundance: -
j_gene: TRBJ1-2
d_gene: -
v_gene: TRBV28

CDR3aa: CASSVGDLGQPQHF
CDR3nt: TGTGCCAGCAGCGTCGGGGATTTGGGTCAGCCCCAGCATTTT
abundance: once
j_gene: TRBJ1-5
d_gene: -
v_gene: TRBV9

CDR3aa: CASSKKRTSGPTDTQYF
CDR3nt: TGTGCCAGCAGCAAAAAAAGGACTAGCGGACCCACAGATACGCAGTATTTT
abundance: once
j_gene: TRBJ2-3
d_gene: -
v_gene: TRBV21-1

CDR3aa: CATSDLRGSSYNEQFF
CDR3nt: TGTGCCACCAGTGATTTGCGAGGGAGCTCCTACAATGAGCAGTTCTTC
abundance: -
j_gene: TRBJ2-1
d_gene: -
v_gene: TRBV24-1

CDR3aa: CASSQDPGQDNEQFF
CDR3nt: TGTGCCAGCAGCCAAGACCCGGGACAGGACAATGAGCAGTTCTTC
abundance: -
j_gene: TRBJ2-1
d_gene: TRBD1
v_gene: TRBV4-2

CDR3aa: CASSLAGTANTEAFF
CDR3nt: TGTGCCAGCAGTCTAGCCGGGACAGCGAACACTGAAGCTTTCTTT
abundance: -
j_gene: TRBJ1-1
d_gene: TRBD1
v_gene: TRBV6-5

CDR3aa: CASSQDPGQFNTGELFF
CDR3nt: TGCGCCAGCAGCCAAGATCCTGGACAGTTCAACACCGGGGAGCTGTTTTTT
abundance: -
j_gene: TRBJ2-2
d_gene: -
v_gene: TRBV4-3

CDR3aa: CASSSRNTEAFF
CDR3nt: TGTGCCAGCAGCTCCAGAAACACTGAAGCTTTCTTT
abundance: once
j_gene: TRBJ1-1
d_gene: -
v_gene: TRBV5-4

CDR3aa: CATSRGGSGINQPQHF
CDR3nt: TGTGCCACCAGCAGAGGTGGTTCGGGGATTAATCAGCCCCAGCATTTT
abundance: -
j_gene: TRBJ1-5
d_gene: -
v_gene: TRBV15

CDR3aa: CATSGLLGSGTGSNYGYTF
CDR3nt: TGTGCCACCAGTGGACTTTTGGGCTCCGGGACAGGGTCGAACTATGGCTACACCTTC
abundance: -
j_gene: TRBJ1-2
d_gene: TRBD1
v_gene: TRBV24-1

CDR3aa: CASSVGESYTEAFF
CDR3nt: TGTGCCAGCAGCGTCGGGGAATCTTACACTGAAGCTTTCTTT
abundance: -
j_gene: TRBJ1-1
d_gene: -
v_gene: TRBV9

CDR3aa: CASSQVLGRGDRNTEAFF
CDR3nt: TGTGCCAGCAGCCAAGTACTGGGTAGGGGGGACAGGAACACTGAAGCTTTCTTT
abundance: -
j_gene: TRBJ1-1
d_gene: TRBD1
v_gene: TRBV3-1/TRBV3-2

CDR3aa: CASSLVSQGSYEQYF
CDR3nt: TGCGCCAGCAGCTTGGTAAGCCAGGGGTCCTACGAGCAGTACTTC
abundance: -
j_gene: TRBJ2-7
d_gene: -
v_gene: TRBV5-1

CDR3aa: CAWSGATGLFF
CDR3nt: TGTGCCTGGAGTGGGGCGACGGGGCTGTTTTTT
abundance: -
j_gene: TRBJ1-4
d_gene: -
v_gene: TRBV30

CDR3aa: CAIRDNRSQYF
CDR3nt: TGTGCCATCAGGGATAACAGGTCGCAGTACTTC
abundance: -
j_gene: TRBJ2-7
d_gene: -
v_gene: TRBV10-3

CDR3aa: CASSRTSGANTQYF
CDR3nt: TGTGCCAGCAGCCGGACTAGCGGGGCGAATACGCAGTATTTT
abundance: -
j_gene: TRBJ2-3
d_gene: TRBD2
v_gene: TRBV6-5

CDR3aa: CASSHRGTGNQPQHF
CDR3nt: TGTGCCAGCAGTCATCGGGGGACGGGGAATCAGCCCCAGCATTTT
abundance: -
j_gene: TRBJ1-5
d_gene: -
v_gene: TRBV6-5

CDR3aa: CASSGREGRSPLHF
CDR3nt: TGTGCCAGCAGTGGCAGGGAAGGTCGGTCACCCCTCCACTTT
abundance: few
j_gene: TRBJ1-6
d_gene: -
v_gene: TRBV2

CDR3aa: CASSYPTGNTIYF
CDR3nt: TGTGCCAGCAGTTACCCGACAGGAAACACCATATATTTT
abundance: -
j_gene: TRBJ1-3
d_gene: -
v_gene: TRBV6-2/TRBV6-3

CDR3aa: CASARRDRKNEKLFF
CDR3nt: TGTGCCAGCGCGCGACGGGACAGAAAAAATGAAAAACTGTTTTTT
abundance: -
j_gene: TRBJ1-4
d_gene: TRBD1
v_gene: TRBV6-5

CDR3aa: CASSLGGGAPDTQYF
CDR3nt: TGTGCCAGCAGCTTGGGCGGGGGGGCCCCAGATACGCAGTATTTT
abundance: -
j_gene: TRBJ2-3
d_gene: TRBD2
v_gene: TRBV5-4

CDR3aa: CASSYRNYGYTF
CDR3nt: TGTGCCAGCAGCTACCGGAACTATGGCTACACCTTC
abundance: -
j_gene: TRBJ1-2
d_gene: -
v_gene: TRBV7-2

CDR3aa: CASSIQGSYSNQPQHF
CDR3nt: TGTGCCAGTAGTATACAGGGCTCCTATAGCAATCAGCCCCAGCATTTT
abundance: once
j_gene: TRBJ1-5
d_gene: -
v_gene: TRBV19

CDR3aa: CASSLYVNTEAFF
CDR3nt: TGTGCCAGCAGCTTATATGTGAACACTGAAGCTTTCTTT
abundance: -
j_gene: TRBJ1-1
d_gene: -
v_gene: TRBV11-3

CDR3aa: CASSLEGQGAGEQFF
CDR3nt: TGTGCCAGCAGCTTAGAGGGACAGGGGGCAGGTGAGCAGTTCTTC
abundance: -
j_gene: TRBJ2-1
d_gene: TRBD1
v_gene: TRBV7-2

CDR3aa: CASSLLVPPEAFF
CDR3nt: TGTGCCAGCAGCTTATTAGTTCCCCCTGAAGCTTTCTTT
abundance: -
j_gene: TRBJ1-1
d_gene: -
v_gene: TRBV7-2

CDR3aa: CASSLQTSGGRYNEQFF
CDR3nt: TGCGCCAGCAGCCTTCAGACTAGCGGGGGGAGATACAATGAGCAGTTCTTC
abundance: -
j_gene: TRBJ2-1
d_gene: TRBD2
v_gene: TRBV4-1

CDR3aa: CASGLARTLYNEQFF
CDR3nt: TGTGCTAGTGGTTTGGCGCGGACTTTATACAATGAGCAGTTCTTC
abundance: -
j_gene: TRBJ2-1
d_gene: -
v_gene: TRBV12-5

CDR3aa: CASTGSPDTQYF
CDR3nt: TGTGCCAGCACAGGGAGCCCAGATACGCAGTATTTT
abundance: -
j_gene: TRBJ2-3
d_gene: -
v_gene: TRBV18

CDR3aa: CASRRGQGTDTQYF
CDR3nt: TGTGCCAGCAGGCGAGGACAGGGTACAGATACGCAGTATTTT
abundance: -
j_gene: TRBJ2-3
d_gene: TRBD1
v_gene: TRBV6-6

CDR3aa: CSVDRQGHGYTF
CDR3nt: TGCAGCGTTGACCGACAGGGACATGGCTACACCTTC
abundance: few
j_gene: TRBJ1-2
d_gene: TRBD1
v_gene: TRBV29-1

CDR3aa: CASSLARTGRNEQFF
CDR3nt: TGTGCCAGCAGCTTAGCCCGGACAGGGCGGAATGAGCAGTTCTTC
abundance: -
j_gene: TRBJ2-1
d_gene: TRBD1
v_gene: TRBV7-8

CDR3aa: CASSWDSSSTGELFF
CDR3nt: TGTGCCAGCAGCTGGGACAGCTCAAGCACCGGGGAGCTGTTTTTT
abundance: few
j_gene: TRBJ2-2
d_gene: TRBD1
v_gene: TRBV5-4

CDR3aa: CASSQDRTGGFHEQYF
CDR3nt: TGTGCCAGCAGCCAAGATAGGACAGGGGGTTTCCACGAGCAGTACTTC
abundance: -
j_gene: TRBJ2-7
d_gene: TRBD1
v_gene: TRBV3-1/TRBV3-2

CDR3aa: CASSLMGQGYEQYF
CDR3nt: TGTGCCAGCAGCCTCATGGGACAGGGCTACGAGCAGTACTTC
abundance: -
j_gene: TRBJ2-7
d_gene: TRBD1
v_gene: TRBV7-2

CDR3aa: CASSQLKEKLFF
CDR3nt: TGTGCCAGCAGCCAACTAAAGGAAAAACTGTTTTTT
abundance: -
j_gene: TRBJ1-4
d_gene: -
v_gene: TRBV3-1/TRBV3-2

CDR3aa: CASSPKADRVVGEQFF
CDR3nt: TGTGCCAGCAGCCCTAAAGCGGACAGGGTAGTCGGTGAGCAGTTCTTC
abundance: -
j_gene: TRBJ2-1
d_gene: TRBD1
v_gene: TRBV11-2